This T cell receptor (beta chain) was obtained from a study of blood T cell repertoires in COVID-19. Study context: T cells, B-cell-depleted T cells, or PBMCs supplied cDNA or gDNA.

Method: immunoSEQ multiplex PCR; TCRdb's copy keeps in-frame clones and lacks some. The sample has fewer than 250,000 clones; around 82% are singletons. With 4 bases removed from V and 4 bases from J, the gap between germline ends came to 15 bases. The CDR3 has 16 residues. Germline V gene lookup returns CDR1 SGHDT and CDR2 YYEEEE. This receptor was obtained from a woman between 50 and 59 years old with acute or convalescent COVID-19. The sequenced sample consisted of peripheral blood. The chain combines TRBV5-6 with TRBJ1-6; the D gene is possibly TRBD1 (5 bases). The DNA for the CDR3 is TGTGCCAGCAGCCCTGACTGGGCAGGGTATAATTCACCCCTCCACTTT. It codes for CASSPDWAGYNSPLHF.